This paragraph covers one T cell receptor beta chain sequence. The target antigen is unknown. This specimen belongs to a study of shared clonotypes between healthy human individuals. Study context: Each donor contributed plates that comprised three CD4 naive, three CD4 memory, two CD8 naive and one CD8 memory. Study observations and caveats: With few donors, the genetic and exposure-history diversity represented was limited. Relative to clonotypes present in all four donors, those not shared had lower generation probabilities. Inspection by rarefaction showed sorted-subset sequencing to be incomplete despite large depth.

Per germline, CDR1 LNHDA and CDR2 SQIVND (reference sequence). V lost 6 bases, J lost 7 bases, and 16 bases lay in between. The CDR3 loop spans 14 amino acids. Method: immunoSEQ multiplex PCR; TCRdb's copy keeps in-frame clones and lacks some. The repertoire holds more than 500,000 clones, with approximately 95% as singletons. The naive CD8 subset, CD45RO-negative cells positively selected for CCR7, excluded terminally differentiated effector memory CD45RA+ cells. The receptor comes from a woman aged 25 to 39 in good health. J is TRBJ1-5 and V is TRBV19; D unresolved. The specimen was naive CD8+ T cells sorted from blood. This CDR3 reads CASSPDTLGQPQHF. The CDR3 nucleotides are TGTGCCAGTAGCCCCGACACCCTGGGCCAGCCCCAGCATTTT.